This T cell receptor beta chain was recorded in a study of blood T cell repertoires in COVID-19. Study-wide background: Sources were T cells, B-cell-depleted T cells, or PBMCs; the material itself was cDNA or gDNA.

Per germline, CDR1 SEHNR and CDR2 FQNEAQ (reference sequence). V gave up 5 bases and J gave up 9 bases; unmatched junction bases: 9. The CDR3 contains 16 residues. TCRdb keeps only in-frame clones here, not all; method: immunoSEQ multiplex PCR. The sample yields 150,000 or so clones, 70% to 90% seen once. Specimen: peripheral blood. V and J are TRBV7-9 and TRBJ2-1, with TRBD2 matching over 14 bases. The TCR originated in a woman in her forties or fifties with COVID-19, enrolled during active disease. CDR3 in DNA: TGTGCCAGCAGCGCACTGACTAGCGGGGGGGCCATTGAGCAGTTCTTC. It yields the protein CASSALTSGGAIEQFF.